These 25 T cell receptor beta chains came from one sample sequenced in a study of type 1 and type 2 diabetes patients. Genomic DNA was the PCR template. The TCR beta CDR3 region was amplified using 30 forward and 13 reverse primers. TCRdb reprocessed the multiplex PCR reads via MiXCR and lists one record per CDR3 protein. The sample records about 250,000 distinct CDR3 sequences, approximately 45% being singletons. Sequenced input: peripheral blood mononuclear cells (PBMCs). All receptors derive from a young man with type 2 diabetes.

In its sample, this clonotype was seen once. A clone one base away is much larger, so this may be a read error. CDR3 coding DNA: TGTGCCATCAGTGAGTCGAGGGAGACCCAGTACTTC. The encoded protein is CAISESRETQYF. The gene calls are TRBV10-3 and TRBJ2-5; D gene unclear. Looked up from germline, CDR1 is ENHRY and CDR2 is SYGVKD. With 0 bases removed from V and 5 bases from J, the gap between germline ends came to 4 bases. The CDR3 sequence is 12 residues long.

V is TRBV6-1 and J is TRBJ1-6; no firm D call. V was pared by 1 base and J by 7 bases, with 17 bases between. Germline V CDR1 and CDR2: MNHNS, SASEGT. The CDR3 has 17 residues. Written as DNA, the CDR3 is TGTGCCAGCAGTGAAGTACTGAGCCTCATGCGGAATTCACCCCTCCACTTT. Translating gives CASSEVLSLMRNSPLHF.

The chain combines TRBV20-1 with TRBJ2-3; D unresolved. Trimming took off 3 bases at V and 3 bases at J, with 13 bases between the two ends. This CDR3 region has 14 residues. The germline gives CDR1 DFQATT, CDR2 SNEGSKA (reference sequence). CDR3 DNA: TGCAGTGCTAGCTGGGCGATTGGTACAGATACGCAGTATTTT. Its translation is CSASWAIGTDTQYF.

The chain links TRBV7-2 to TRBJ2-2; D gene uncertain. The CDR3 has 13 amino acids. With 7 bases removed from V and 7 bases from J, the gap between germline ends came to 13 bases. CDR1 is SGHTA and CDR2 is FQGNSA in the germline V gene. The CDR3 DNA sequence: TGTGCCAGCACCCCCGAGGTCGGCGGGGAGCTGTTTTTT. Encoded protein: CASTPEVGGELFF.

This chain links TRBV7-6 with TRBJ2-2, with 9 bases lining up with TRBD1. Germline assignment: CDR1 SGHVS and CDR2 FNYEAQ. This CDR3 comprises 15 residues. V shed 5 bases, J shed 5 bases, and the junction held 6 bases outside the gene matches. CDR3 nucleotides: TGTGCCAGCAGCAAGGACAGGGGTTGGACCGGGGAGCTGTTTTTT. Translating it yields CASSKDRGWTGELFF.

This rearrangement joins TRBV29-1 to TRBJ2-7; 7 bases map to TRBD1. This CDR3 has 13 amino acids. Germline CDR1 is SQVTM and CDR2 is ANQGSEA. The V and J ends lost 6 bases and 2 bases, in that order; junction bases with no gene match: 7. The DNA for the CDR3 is TGCAGCGTCCGGGACAGCGATACCTACGAGCAGTACTTC. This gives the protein CSVRDSDTYEQYF.

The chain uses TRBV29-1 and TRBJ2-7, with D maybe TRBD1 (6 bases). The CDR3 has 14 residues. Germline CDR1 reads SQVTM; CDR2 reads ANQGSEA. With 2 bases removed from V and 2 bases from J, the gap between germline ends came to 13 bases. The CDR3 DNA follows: TGCAGCGTTGAAAAGGGGGAAGGGACCTACGAGCAGTACTTC. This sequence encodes CSVEKGEGTYEQYF.

CDR3 DNA: TGTGCCAGCAGTGAAACGGTGGCTAGCGGGTACCACGAGCAGTACTTC. Translation: CASSETVASGYHEQYF. This chain uses TRBV2 with TRBJ2-7, with 8 bases fitting TRBD2. Germline V lookup: CDR1 SNHLY, CDR2 FYNNEI. The junction had 11 bases not matched to a gene; V was cut back by 2 bases and J by 5 bases. This CDR3 comprises 16 residues.

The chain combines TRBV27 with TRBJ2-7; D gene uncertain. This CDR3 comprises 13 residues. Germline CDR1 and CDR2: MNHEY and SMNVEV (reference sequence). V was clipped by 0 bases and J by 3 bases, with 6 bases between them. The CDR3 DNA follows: TGTGCCAGCAGTTTATCCATCTACTACGAGCAGTACTTC. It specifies CASSLSIYYEQYF.

CDR3 residues: CASSPPDRRSPLHF. The CDR3 nucleotides are TGTGCCAGTAGTCCCCCCGACAGAAGGTCACCCCTCCACTTT. J is TRBJ1-6 and V is TRBV19; D perhaps matches TRBD1 (5 bases). V was cut by 5 bases and J by 10 bases, with 15 bases left in between. Germline CDR1 LNHDA, CDR2 SQIVND (reference sequence). CDR3 length: 14 amino acids.

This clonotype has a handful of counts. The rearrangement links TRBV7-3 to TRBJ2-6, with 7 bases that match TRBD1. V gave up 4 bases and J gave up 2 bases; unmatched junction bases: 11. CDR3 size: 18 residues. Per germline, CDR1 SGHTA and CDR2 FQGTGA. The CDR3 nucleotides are TGTGCCAGCAGCTGGCAGGGACAGAGATTAACTGGGGCCAACGTCCTGACTTTC. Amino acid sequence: CASSWQGQRLTGANVLTF.

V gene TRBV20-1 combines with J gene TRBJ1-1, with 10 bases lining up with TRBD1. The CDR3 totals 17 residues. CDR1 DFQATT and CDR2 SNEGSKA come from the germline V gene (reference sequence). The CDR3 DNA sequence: TGCAGCTATTCTAGGGGACAGGGGAAGTTAGGGAACACTGAAGCTTTCTTT. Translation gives CSYSRGQGKLGNTEAFF.

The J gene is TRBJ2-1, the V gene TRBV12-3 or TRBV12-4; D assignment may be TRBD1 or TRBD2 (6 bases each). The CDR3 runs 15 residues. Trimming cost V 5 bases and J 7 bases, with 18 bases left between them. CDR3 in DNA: TGTGCCAGCAGTCAAACGTCCGGGGGCCATAATGAGCAGTTCTTC. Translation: CASSQTSGGHNEQFF.

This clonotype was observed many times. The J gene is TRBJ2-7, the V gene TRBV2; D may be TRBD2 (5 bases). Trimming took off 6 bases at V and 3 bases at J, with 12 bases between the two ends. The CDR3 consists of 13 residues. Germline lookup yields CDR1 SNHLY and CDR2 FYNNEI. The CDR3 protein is CASSDGVSYEQYF. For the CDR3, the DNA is TGTGCCAGCAGCGACGGGGTAAGCTACGAGCAGTACTTC.

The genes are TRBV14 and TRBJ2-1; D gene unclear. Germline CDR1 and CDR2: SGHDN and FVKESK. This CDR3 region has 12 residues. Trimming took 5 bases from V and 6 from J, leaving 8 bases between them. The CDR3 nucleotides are TGTGCCAGCAGCTACCTGGGCAATGAGCAGTTCTTC. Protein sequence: CASSYLGNEQFF.

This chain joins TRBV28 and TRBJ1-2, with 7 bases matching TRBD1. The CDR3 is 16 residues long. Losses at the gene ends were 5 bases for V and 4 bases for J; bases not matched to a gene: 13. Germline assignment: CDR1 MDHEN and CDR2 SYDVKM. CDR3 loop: CASSGSGTAGIYGYTF. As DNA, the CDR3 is TGTGCCAGCAGTGGATCCGGGACAGCGGGTATCTATGGCTACACCTTC.

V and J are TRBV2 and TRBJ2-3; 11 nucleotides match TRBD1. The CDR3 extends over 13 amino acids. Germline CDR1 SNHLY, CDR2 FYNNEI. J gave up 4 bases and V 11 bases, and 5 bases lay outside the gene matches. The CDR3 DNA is TGTGCCGGACGGGACAGGGGGTCAGATACGCAGTATTTT. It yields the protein CAGRDRGSDTQYF.

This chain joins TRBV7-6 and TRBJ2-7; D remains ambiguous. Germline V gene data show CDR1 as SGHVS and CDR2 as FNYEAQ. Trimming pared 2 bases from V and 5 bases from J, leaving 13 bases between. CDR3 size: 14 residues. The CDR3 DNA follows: TGTGCCAGCAGCTTAAAGTTGAGCCGTGACGAGCAGTACTTC. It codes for CASSLKLSRDEQYF.

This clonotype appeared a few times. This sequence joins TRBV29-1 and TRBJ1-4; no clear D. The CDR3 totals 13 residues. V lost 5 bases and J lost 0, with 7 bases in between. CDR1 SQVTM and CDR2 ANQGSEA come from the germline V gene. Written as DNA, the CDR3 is TGCAGCGTTAAACGGCCAACTAATGAAAAACTGTTTTTT. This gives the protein CSVKRPTNEKLFF.

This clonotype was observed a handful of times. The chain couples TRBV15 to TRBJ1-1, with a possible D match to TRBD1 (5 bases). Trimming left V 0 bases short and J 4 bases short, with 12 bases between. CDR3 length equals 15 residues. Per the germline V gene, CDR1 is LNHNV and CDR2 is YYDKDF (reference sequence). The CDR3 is CATSRDREGSTEAFF. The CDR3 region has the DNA TGTGCCACCAGCAGAGATCGGGAGGGGAGCACTGAAGCTTTCTTT. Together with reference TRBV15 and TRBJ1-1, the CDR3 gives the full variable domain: DAMVIQNPRYQVTQFGKPVTLSCSQTLNHNVMYWYQQKSSQAPKLLFHYYDKDFNNEADTPDNFQSRRPNTSFCFLDIRSPGLGDTAMYLCATSRDREGSTEAFFGQGTRLTVV.

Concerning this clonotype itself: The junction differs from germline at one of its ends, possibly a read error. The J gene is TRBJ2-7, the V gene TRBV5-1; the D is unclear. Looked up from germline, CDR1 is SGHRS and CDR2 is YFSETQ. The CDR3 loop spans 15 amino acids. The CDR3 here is CANSLDPGITYEQYF. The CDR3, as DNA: TGCGCCAACAGCTTGGATCCCGGCATTACCTACGAGCAGTACTTC.

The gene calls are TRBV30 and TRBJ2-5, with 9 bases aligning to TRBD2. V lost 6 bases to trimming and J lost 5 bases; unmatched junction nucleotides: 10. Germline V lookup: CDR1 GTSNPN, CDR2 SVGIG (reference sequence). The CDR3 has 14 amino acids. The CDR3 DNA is TGTGCCTGCCGATTAGCGGGAGTGGAGGAGACCCAGTACTTC. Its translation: CACRLAGVEETQYF.

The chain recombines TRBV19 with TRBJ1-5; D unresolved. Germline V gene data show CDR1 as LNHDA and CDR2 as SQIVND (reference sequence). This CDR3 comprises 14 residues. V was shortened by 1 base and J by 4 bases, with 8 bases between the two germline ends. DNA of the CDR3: TGTGCCAGTAGTATAGTGGCCCTGAATCAGCCCCAGCATTTT. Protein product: CASSIVALNQPQHF.

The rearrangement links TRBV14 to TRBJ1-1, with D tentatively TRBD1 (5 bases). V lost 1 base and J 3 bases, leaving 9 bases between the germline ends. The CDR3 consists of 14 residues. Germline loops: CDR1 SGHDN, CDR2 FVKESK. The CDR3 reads CASSQGREYTEAFF. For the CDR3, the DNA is TGTGCCAGCAGCCAAGGCAGGGAGTACACTGAAGCTTTCTTT.

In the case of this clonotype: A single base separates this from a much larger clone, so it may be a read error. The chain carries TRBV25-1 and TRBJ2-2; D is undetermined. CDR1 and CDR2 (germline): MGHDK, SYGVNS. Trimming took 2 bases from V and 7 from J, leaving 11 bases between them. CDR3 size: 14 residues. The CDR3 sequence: CASSEDGWIGELFF. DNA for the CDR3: TGTGCCAGCAGTGAAGACGGGTGGATCGGGGAGCTGTTTTTT.